Following are 32 T cell receptor beta chains from one sample sequenced in a study of T cell clonality in common variable immunodeficiency. The method was immunoSEQ multiplex PCR; TCRdb's version includes in-frame clones alone and lacks a portion of them. This sample comprises about 19,000 clones, none seen once only. General observations from the study: In common variable immunodeficiency, TCR beta chains reportedly carried fewer deletions and N-nucleotide insertions.

Antigens of these TCRs are unknown. The sample taken for sequencing was peripheral blood mononuclear cells. These receptors originate from a human donor with common variable immunodeficiency.

This clone was found many times. The missing CDR3 end, 3 residues past where the read stops, is filled in from the germline J gene. The chain combines TRBV4-1 with TRBJ1-5; D is perhaps TRBD1 (5 bases). The CDR3 has 16 residues. In germline, CDR1 is MGHRA, CDR2 YSYEKL. V dropped 0 bases and J dropped 6 bases, with 15 bases sitting between them. The CDR3 reads CASSQEIWQGTQPQHF. The CDR3 DNA, read in part, is TGCGCCAGCAGCCAAGAGATTTGGCAGGGAACTCAGCCC.

This clone came up a few times. The read stops 3 residues short of the end of the CDR3; the missing end is completed from the germline J gene. The rearrangement uses TRBV30 and TRBJ1-4; D is possibly TRBD1 (5 bases). Germline V lookup: CDR1 GTSNPN, CDR2 SVGIG (reference sequence). V was pared by 0 bases and J by 8 bases, with 19 bases between. The CDR3 is 16 residues long. CDR3 sequence: CAWSVPLTAGFEKLFF. CDR3 bases read: TGTGCCTGGAGTGTTCCTTTGACAGCCGGTTTCGAAAAA.

This clone was counted only a few times. The read halts 3 residues ahead of the CDR3 end, with the missing end drawn from the germline J gene. The chain has TRBV19 and TRBJ1-2, with 7 bases matching TRBD1. CDR3 length: 13 residues. CDR1 is LNHDA and CDR2 is SQIVND in the germline V gene (reference sequence). V shed 7 bases and J 7 bases; nucleotides not matched to a gene: 9. CDR3 loop: CASTDRALGGYTF. The covered CDR3 bases are TGTGCCAGTACAGACAGGGCGTTAGGTGGC.

This clone has only a few counts. The read finishes 3 residues shy of the CDR3 end, and the germline J gene is used to complete it. This chain links TRBV19 with TRBJ1-1, with D unresolved. Trimming left V 6 bases short and J 4 bases short, with 12 bases between. The CDR3 totals 13 residues. Germline V lookup: CDR1 LNHDA, CDR2 SQIVND (reference sequence). The CDR3 sequence: CASRTMEGTEAFF. CDR3 DNA, as far as it was read: TGTGCCAGTAGGACCATGGAGGGCACTGAA.

This clone was seen more than once but under ten times. The CDR3 DNA, read in part, is TGTGCCAGCAGTGGACTCAACACCGGGGAG. It yields the protein CASSGLNTGE. Given in full, the CDR3 is CASSGLNTGELFF. The chain joins TRBV2 to TRBJ2-2; no reliable D call. The observed sequence ends 3 residues before the CDR3 terminus, with the missing tail filled in from the germline J gene. The CDR3 runs 13 residues. CDR1 is SNHLY and CDR2 is FYNNEI in the germline V gene. V lost 4 bases to trimming and J lost 2 bases, with 5 bases between them.

This clone was seen repeatedly, ten times or more. Read data end 3 residues before the CDR3 end; the end is taken from the germline J gene. The chain has TRBV30 and TRBJ1-1; D unresolved. This CDR3 region has 12 residues. CDR1 and CDR2 from the germline V gene are GTSNPN and SVGIG (reference sequence). V dropped 2 bases and J dropped 5 bases, with 9 bases sitting between them. The sequenced part of the CDR3 DNA is TGTGCCTGGAGTCAGGTGTATACTGAA. This translates into CAWSQVYTE. The entire CDR3 sequence reads CAWSQVYTEAFF.

This clone came up a few times. The CDR3 goes on 3 residues after the read ends, and that part is filled in from the germline J gene. This chain uses TRBV20-1 with TRBJ2-7; D not certain. Germline loops: CDR1 DFQATT, CDR2 SNEGSKA (reference sequence). V lost 1 base and J 3 bases, leaving 4 bases between the germline ends. CDR3 length equals 11 residues. The CDR3 loop is CSARVNYEQYF. The CDR3 DNA, read in part, is TGCAGTGCTAGAGTAAACTACGAG.

In its sample, this clone was seen a few times. Coverage ceases 3 residues before the CDR3 finishes, and the germline J gene fills in the end. This sequence joins TRBV13 and TRBJ1-2; TRBD1 agrees at 7 bases. This CDR3 contains 14 residues. With 4 bases clipped from V and 7 bases from J, the junction kept 9 bases outside the gene matches. Germline values: CDR1 PRHDT, CDR2 FYEKMQ (reference sequence). The CDR3: CASSSADREGGYTF. Partial CDR3 DNA: TGTGCCAGCAGCTCCGCTGACAGGGAAGGTGGC.

In its sample, this clone was seen a few times. The CDR3 extends 3 residues past the end of the read, so its final part is completed from the germline J gene. This chain uses TRBV19 with TRBJ2-5, with TRBD1 matching over 9 bases. The V gene's germline CDR1 is LNHDA and CDR2 SQIVND (reference sequence). J gave up 5 bases and V 4 bases, and 5 bases lay outside the gene matches. The CDR3 extends over 14 amino acids. CDR3 region: CASSRDRAYETQYF. The CDR3 DNA, read in part, is TGTGCCAGTAGTAGGGACAGGGCTTACGAGACC.

This clone appeared many times. The CDR3 is cut off 3 residues early in the read; its end comes from the germline J gene. V gene TRBV19 combines with J gene TRBJ1-1; possible D gene TRBD1, 5 bases. CDR3 size: 14 residues. Germline V lookup: CDR1 LNHDA, CDR2 SQIVND (reference sequence). The germline V and J ends were trimmed by 6 bases and 1 base, with 12 bases remaining between them. CDR3 amino acids: CASSPRETNTEAFF. The CDR3 DNA, read in part, is TGTGCCAGTAGCCCCAGGGAAACGAACACTGAA.

This clone has a handful of counts. With the read ending 3 residues before the CDR3 end, the germline J gene is used to fill in that end. This sequence joins TRBV7-2 and TRBJ2-7; D may be TRBD2 (7 bases). The germline V and J ends were trimmed by 6 bases and 5 bases, with 17 bases remaining between them. This CDR3 has 14 amino acids. The germline gives CDR1 SGHTA, CDR2 FQGNSA. CDR3 in amino acids: CASREGGVSHEQYF. Incomplete CDR3 DNA: TGTGCCAGCAGGGAGGGGGGGGTTTCCCACGAG.

CDR3 DNA, as far as it was read: TGTGCCAGTAGGGAGCTCCGGGGTACGGGCAATCAGCCC. This encodes CASRELRGTGNQP. The CDR3, in full, reads CASRELRGTGNQPQHF. The chain combines TRBV19 with TRBJ1-5; D is ambiguous. The read ends 3 residues before the CDR3 terminus; that terminus is restored from the germline J gene. Trimming cost V 6 bases and J 2 bases, with 17 bases left between them. The CDR3 runs 16 residues. Germline CDR1 is LNHDA and CDR2 is SQIVND (reference sequence).

The sample holds many counts of this clone. The read terminates 3 residues before the CDR3 end, so the remaining end is supplied by the germline J gene. The V call is TRBV7-2, the J call TRBJ1-2; a possible D gene is TRBD1 (6 bases). Germline loops: CDR1 SGHTA, CDR2 FQGNSA. The CDR3 totals 14 residues. Trimming stripped 5 bases from V and 2 bases from J, with 12 bases between. Here the CDR3 reads CASSPPGQNYGYTF. CDR3 DNA, as far as it was read: TGTGCCAGCAGCCCCCCAGGACAGAACTATGGC.

This clone was counted only a few times. With the read ending 3 residues before the CDR3 end, the germline J gene is used to fill in that end. The rearrangement uses TRBV30 and TRBJ1-6, with 8 bases fitting TRBD1. This CDR3 is 15 amino acids long. With 6 bases clipped from V and 7 bases from J, the junction kept 11 bases outside the gene matches. Germline CDR1 reads GTSNPN; CDR2 reads SVGIG (reference sequence). Partial CDR3 DNA: TGTGCCTGCTCTTCTTATAACAGGGGGAATTCACCC. As protein: CACSSYNRGNSP. The entire CDR3 protein is CACSSYNRGNSPLHF.

The sample holds many counts of this clone. The read ends 3 residues before the CDR3 terminus; that terminus is restored from the germline J gene. The chain combines TRBV6-2 or TRBV6-3 with TRBJ2-2; 9 bases match TRBD1. Trimming cost V 6 bases and J 4 bases; bases outside gene matches: 3. CDR1 is MNHEY and CDR2 is SVGEGT in the germline V gene. The CDR3 has 14 residues. CDR3 bases read: TGTGCCAGCAGAGGACAGGGGAGCACCGGGGAG. Encoded protein: CASRGQGSTGE. The complete CDR3 protein is CASRGQGSTGELFF.

This clone was seen only a few times. From the germline J gene comes the end of the CDR3, since the read stops 3 residues before it. The rearrangement uses TRBV19 and TRBJ2-2; 7 bases match TRBD1. This CDR3 has 15 amino acids. Germline CDR1 is LNHDA and CDR2 is SQIVND (reference sequence). V was clipped by 4 bases and J by 4 bases; unmatched bases: 6. The chain's CDR3 is CASSKKTGLTGELFF. Incomplete CDR3 DNA: TGTGCCAGTAGTAAAAAGACAGGGCTCACCGGGGAG.

A remark on this clone: At one boundary the junction diverges from the germline segment, which might be a read error. The read terminates 3 residues before the CDR3 end, so the remaining end is supplied by the germline J gene. The chain couples TRBV7-9 to TRBJ2-7, with D perhaps matching TRBD2 (5 bases). This CDR3 has 12 residues. The germline V gene has CDR1 SEHNR and CDR2 FQNEAQ (reference sequence). This CDR3 is CSSSLQRDEQYF. The DNA read from the CDR3 is TGTTCCAGCAGCTTACAGAGGGACGAG. The whole variable domain, remainder taken from reference TRBV7-9 and TRBJ2-7, is DTGVSQNPRHKITKRGQNVTFRCDPISEHNRLYWYRQTLGQGPEFLTYFQNEAQLEKSRLLSDRFSAERPKGSFSTLEIQRTEQGDSAMYLCSSSLQRDEQYFGPGTRLTVT.

A word on this clone: The read ends 3 residues shy of where the CDR3 ends; the end is completed using the germline J gene. This sequence joins TRBV7-2 and TRBJ2-7; 9 bases fit TRBD1. The germline CDR1 and CDR2 sequences are SGHTA and FQGNSA. The CDR3 length is 15 residues. V dropped 3 bases and J dropped 6; count of bases not matched to a gene: 9. The CDR3 loop reads CASSFLGTGIGEQYF. The sequenced part of the CDR3 DNA is TGTGCCAGCAGCTTCTTGGGGACAGGGATTGGCGAG.

Remarks on this clone: The CDR3 end falls 3 residues outside the read, so it is completed with the germline J gene. The rearrangement joins TRBV23-1 to TRBJ2-5; 9 bases match TRBD1. TRBV23-1 is identified as an open reading frame with a role that is uncertain. V shed 1 base, J shed 2 bases, and the junction held 14 bases outside the gene matches. This CDR3 has 19 amino acids. The CDR3 is CASSQCQRTGDFGQETQYF. CDR3 DNA, as far as it was read: TGCGCCAGCAGTCAATGTCAAAGGACAGGGGACTTCGGGCAAGAGACC.

This clone was found many times. The read gets to within 3 residues of the CDR3 end, and the germline J gene fills in the rest. The V gene is TRBV6-4, the J gene TRBJ2-3, with unresolved D. Looked up from germline, CDR1 is MRHNA and CDR2 is SNTAGT. The CDR3 is made up of 13 amino acids. V was trimmed by 2 bases and J by 0 bases, leaving 3 bases between them. The DNA read from the CDR3 is TGTGCCAGCAGTGACGGCAGCACAGATACG. It yields the protein CASSDGSTDT. The CDR3 in its entirety is CASSDGSTDTQYF.

Comment on this clone: Read sequence stops 3 residues before the CDR3 end, and the germline J gene provides the missing end. This sequence joins TRBV18 and TRBJ1-3; D gene unclear. This CDR3 is built from 14 residues. V was cut by 4 bases and J by 1 base, with 8 bases left in between. Germline CDR1 is KGHSH and CDR2 is LQKENI. The CDR3 sequence: CASSLGLSGNTIYF. Partial CDR3 DNA: TGTGCCAGCTCACTCGGGTTATCTGGAAACACC.

This clone occurred a few times. The sequenced fragment ends 3 residues before the CDR3 boundary, so the rest is inferred from the germline J gene. The genes are TRBV13 and TRBJ2-3; 11 nucleotides match TRBD2. The J segment lost 1 base and the V segment lost 5 bases, leaving 5 bases of the junction unmatched. The CDR3 covers 16 residues. Germline CDR1 and CDR2: PRHDT and FYEKMQ (reference sequence). This CDR3 is CASSIQGLAGTDTQYF. The sequenced CDR3 bases are TGTGCCAGCAGCATTCAGGGACTAGCGGGCACAGATACG.

To note about this clone: The read comes to an end 3 residues before the CDR3 does, leaving the germline J gene to fill in the end. The chain is built from TRBV18 and TRBJ2-7; unclear D gene. This CDR3 region has 14 residues. Germline CDR1 KGHSH, CDR2 LQKENI. Trimming stripped 3 bases from V and 3 bases from J, with 12 bases between. The CDR3 bases that were read are TGTGCCAGCTCACCTGCCGGTGGTAACTACGAG. This codes for CASSPAGGNYE. The whole CDR3 protein is CASSPAGGNYEQYF.

CDR3 DNA (partial): TGCAGTGCCCAACTAGCGGGAGGGCCGGATTACAATGAG. The encoded protein is CSAQLAGGPDYNE. The CDR3 as a whole reads CSAQLAGGPDYNEQFF. The gene calls are TRBV20-1 and TRBJ2-1; 13 nucleotides agree with TRBD2. The CDR3 end falls 3 residues outside the read, so it is completed with the germline J gene. The germline gives CDR1 DFQATT, CDR2 SNEGSKA (reference sequence). This CDR3 has 16 residues. Germline trimming cut 6 bases from V and 4 bases from J; bases unmatched to any gene: 9.

About this clone itself: The read halts 3 residues ahead of the CDR3 end, with the missing end drawn from the germline J gene. The chain is built from TRBV19 and TRBJ2-5, with 8 positions matching TRBD2. With V trimmed by 6 bases and J by 5 bases, 11 bases remained unmatched. The V gene's germline CDR1 is LNHDA and CDR2 SQIVND (reference sequence). The CDR3 has 15 amino acids. Here the CDR3 reads CASRAGGLPRETQYF. CDR3 DNA (partial): TGTGCCAGTAGGGCGGGGGGCCTACCCAGGGAGACC.

Only a few counts were recorded for this clone. The read gets to within 3 residues of the CDR3 end, and the germline J gene fills in the rest. The gene calls are TRBV18 and TRBJ2-5; possible D gene TRBD1, 5 bases. V was shortened by 1 base and J by 6 bases, with 15 bases between the two germline ends. Germline V gene sequence: CDR1 KGHSH, CDR2 LQKENI. The CDR3 is 15 amino acids. Partial CDR3 DNA: TGTGCCAGCTCACCACTGTCAGGGTTTGAACAGACC. As protein: CASSPLSGFEQT. The entire CDR3 is CASSPLSGFEQTQYF.

The sample holds many counts of this clone. The read gets to within 3 residues of the CDR3 end, and the germline J gene fills in the rest. This chain connects TRBV5-1 to TRBJ2-3, with 7 bases lining up with TRBD2. CDR3 length equals 15 residues. V dropped 2 bases and J dropped 4; count of bases not matched to a gene: 7. Germline values: CDR1 SGHRS, CDR2 YFSETQ. The CDR3 DNA, read in part, is TGCGCCAGCAGCTTAGGAAGCGGGGTCGCAGATACG. The encoded protein is CASSLGSGVADT. The entire CDR3 protein reads CASSLGSGVADTQYF.

As to this clone: The CDR3 end is not reached by the read, which stops 3 residues before it; the germline J gene fills it in. The J gene is TRBJ1-5, the V gene TRBV19, with TRBD1 matching over 9 bases. V shed 1 base and J 7 bases; nucleotides not matched to a gene: 5. In germline, CDR1 is LNHDA, CDR2 SQIVND (reference sequence). The CDR3 is 15 amino acids. The part of the CDR3 DNA that was read is TGTGCCAGTAGTATAGGACAGGGGGTTGTGCAGCCC. It is translated as CASSIGQGVVQP. The whole CDR3 protein reads CASSIGQGVVQPQHF.

A note on this clone: From the germline J gene comes the end of the CDR3, since the read stops 3 residues before it. The chain links TRBV19 to TRBJ2-4, with 10 bases fitting TRBD1. Trimming at V came to 9 bases and at J to 0 bases, leaving 14 bases not matched to a gene. This CDR3 region has 18 residues. Per germline, CDR1 LNHDA and CDR2 SQIVND (reference sequence). The chain's CDR3 is CASAPGQGTYQAKNIQYF. The sequenced part of the CDR3 DNA is TGTGCCAGCGCGCCGGGACAGGGGACATACCAAGCCAAAAACATT.

In its sample, this clone was seen many times. The observed sequence ends 3 residues before the CDR3 terminus, with the missing tail filled in from the germline J gene. The chain combines TRBV20-1 with TRBJ2-2; D might be TRBD2 (7 bases). Germline V CDR1 and CDR2: DFQATT, SNEGSKA (reference sequence). Trimming cost V 4 bases and J 3 bases, with 12 bases left between them. CDR3 length: 14 amino acids. The sequenced CDR3 bases are TGCAGTGCTACTCCGGGGGGCCACACCGGGGAG. This sequence encodes CSATPGGHTGE. The whole CDR3 sequence reads CSATPGGHTGELFF.

This clone was counted between two and nine times. The CDR3 end is not reached by the read, which stops 3 residues before it; the germline J gene fills it in. The chain has TRBV7-9 and TRBJ2-5, with D possibly being TRBD1 (6 bases). Germline CDR1 reads SEHNR; CDR2 reads FQNEAQ (reference sequence). The V and J ends lost 5 bases and 5 bases respectively, with 15 bases between them. This CDR3 is 14 amino acids long. The covered CDR3 bases are TGTGCCAGCAGCCCCCCGCAGGGGCAGGAGACC. Translation gives CASSPPQGQET. The full CDR3 sequence reads CASSPPQGQETQYF.

This clone has only a few counts. The read finishes 3 residues shy of the CDR3 end, and the germline J gene is used to complete it. The chain links TRBV18 to TRBJ2-1; D remains unclear. The CDR3 has 18 amino acids. V was trimmed by 5 bases and J by 1 base, leaving 21 bases between them. Germline CDR1 is KGHSH and CDR2 is LQKENI. The CDR3 sequence is CASSSSTKTGNSYNEQFF. The DNA read from the CDR3 is TGTGCCAGCTCATCCAGTACCAAGACTGGCAATTCCTACAATGAG.